The entry below describes one T cell receptor beta chain. How the authors handled the data: The authors estimated nucleated cell counts from reference gene primer amplification. Clones were sequenced by immunoSEQ multiplex PCR, and TCRdb holds only the in-frame ones, with some missing. From that table come the V and J calls and clone size; the DNA was used to work out D and trimming. The table records roughly 250,000 clones, 70% to 90% of them present only once. The sample originates from a study of blood T cell repertoires in COVID-19. The overall study: The samples span acute and convalescent COVID-19 from the United States, Italy and Spain. The cDNA or gDNA used as material had been derived from T cells, B-cell-depleted T cells, or PBMCs.

Germline lookup yields CDR1 MDHEN and CDR2 SYDVKM. This CDR3 has 15 amino acids. The junction had 8 bases not matched to a gene; V was cut back by 7 bases and J by 4 bases. This receptor was identified in a woman in her thirties or forties who had recovered from COVID-19. Sequenced input: peripheral blood. The rearrangement uses TRBV28 and TRBJ1-3; 9 nucleotides match TRBD1. DNA for the CDR3: TGTGCCAGCACCCCCCCCGGGACAGGGGGAAACACCATATATTTT. Amino acid sequence: CASTPPGTGGNTIYF.